The clone carrying this TCR beta chain was picked up a small number of times. Its antigen is undetermined. The CDR3 covers 16 residues. CDR1 is LGHNA, CDR2 YSLEER, per germline. With V trimmed by 0 bases and J by 2 bases, 4 bases remained unmatched. The data derive from a study of identical twins. Study findings and constraints: For monozygotic twins, models underestimated out-of-frame TCR alpha sharing. Cord blood beta clonotypes that were abundant carried fewer insertions, and memory repertoires showed no such trend.

TCRdb fed the 5' RACE reads into MiXCR, producing one record per CDR3 protein. Of over 250,000 distinct CDR3 sequences detected, roughly 8.6% appear once; the ten largest clones hold around 7.1%. A further study also used this sample, focusing on yellow fever vaccine responses in identical twins.

The J gene is TRBJ2-5, the V gene TRBV4-3; 9 bases are shared with TRBD2. The TCR sequence derives from a young woman in good health. Sequenced material: CD8+ T cells sorted from blood. CDR3 loop: CASSQDGLAGQETQYF. CDR3 nucleotides: TGCGCCAGCAGCCAAGATGGGCTAGCGGGACAAGAGACCCAGTACTTC.